This passage covers 8 T cell receptor beta chains from one sample sequenced in a study of OX40 agonist ivuxolimab in advanced cancers. Some clones are missing from TCRdb's copy, which holds only in-frame ones; the method was immunoSEQ multiplex PCR. The sample lists more than 55,000 clones, over 65% occurring once. This specimen consisted of CD4+ or CD8+ T cells sorted from blood, obtained in a trial of the OX40 agonist ivuxolimab. The receptors here all came from an adult with an advanced solid tumor such as melanoma, head and neck, liver or kidney cancer.

The rearrangement uses TRBV7-9 and TRBJ2-1; D is uncertain. In germline, CDR1 is SEHNR, CDR2 FQNEAQ (reference sequence). The V end was cut by 5 bases, the J end by 8 bases, with 16 bases between. The CDR3 covers 14 residues. CDR3 in DNA: TGTGCCAGCAGCCTAAAGGTGACTTATGATGAGCAGTTCTTC. It encodes CASSLKVTYDEQFF.

The chain joins TRBV7-2 to TRBJ1-1, with 10 bases fitting TRBD1. The CDR3 is made up of 14 amino acids. Per the germline V gene, CDR1 is SGHTA and CDR2 is FQGNSA. Trimming removed 6 bases from V and 4 bases from J; junction bases left unmatched: 5. Here the CDR3 DNA reads TGTGCCAGCAGGCAGGGACAGGGGAGCACTGAAGCTTTCTTT. Encoded protein: CASRQGQGSTEAFF.

The chain joins TRBV19 to TRBJ2-7; D possibly uses TRBD1 or TRBD2 (6 bases each). Germline V gene lookup returns CDR1 LNHDA and CDR2 SQIVND (reference sequence). The V gene lost 3 bases and the J gene lost 4 bases, with 13 bases spanning the gap. The CDR3 is 14 residues long. CDR3: CASSMRKGGYEQYF. CDR3 bases: TGTGCCAGTAGTATGAGGAAGGGGGGTTACGAGCAGTACTTC. Combining the CDR3 with reference TRBV19 and TRBJ2-7 gives the whole variable domain DGGITQSPKYLFRKEGQNVTLSCEQNLNHDAMYWYRQDPGQGLRLIYYSQIVNDFQKGDIAEGYSVSREKKESFPLTVTSAQKNPTAFYLCASSMRKGGYEQYFGPGTRLTVT.

The chain uses TRBV5-1 and TRBJ1-1; weak D call: TRBD1 (5 bases). Trimming removed 2 bases at V and 5 bases at J, with 13 bases between. The CDR3 covers 14 residues. The germline CDR1 and CDR2 sequences are SGHRS and YFSETQ. CDR3 sequence reads: CASSFEGRGTEAFF. The DNA of the CDR3 is TGCGCCAGCAGCTTCGAGGGAAGGGGAACTGAAGCTTTCTTT.

The chain combines TRBV14 with TRBJ2-7; the D gene is possibly TRBD2 (6 bases). Germline assignment: CDR1 SGHDN and CDR2 FVKESK. V was shortened by 3 bases and J by 2 bases, with 11 bases between the two germline ends. There are 14 residues in the CDR3. The chain's CDR3 is CASSHGTGPYEQYF. The CDR3 DNA reads as TGTGCCAGCAGCCACGGGACTGGCCCCTACGAGCAGTACTTC.

The chain links TRBV18 to TRBJ2-5; 8 bases line up with TRBD2. With V trimmed by 2 bases and J by 3 bases, 2 bases remained unmatched. The CDR3 has 14 amino acids. Looked up from germline, CDR1 is KGHSH and CDR2 is LQKENI. The CDR3 nucleotides are TGTGCCAGCTCACCAGGACTAGCAGAAGAGACCCAGTACTTC. Its protein product is CASSPGLAEETQYF. Full variable domain (remainder filled in from reference TRBV18 and TRBJ2-5): NAGVMQNPRHLVRRRGQEARLRCSPMKGHSHVYWYRQLPEEGLKFMVYLQKENIIDESGMPKERFSAEFPKEGPSILRIQQVVRGDSAAYFCASSPGLAEETQYFGPGTRLLVL.

The chain recombines TRBV7-2 with TRBJ1-6; a possible D gene is TRBD1 (5 bases). Germline V gene data show CDR1 as SGHTA and CDR2 as FQGNSA. This CDR3 spans 16 amino acids. Trimming pared 1 base from V and 8 bases from J, leaving 15 bases between. The chain's CDR3 is CASSLVGARWDSPLHF. The CDR3 DNA is TGTGCCAGCAGCTTAGTTGGGGCGCGGTGGGATTCACCCCTCCACTTT.

In DNA, the CDR3 is TGTGCCAGCAGCCGAGGACTTCTCGGAGAGACCCAGTACTTC. Protein: CASSRGLLGETQYF. This chain links TRBV11-3 with TRBJ2-5, with D possibly TRBD2 on 5 matching bases. This CDR3 has 14 residues. The V gene's germline CDR1 is SGHNT and CDR2 YENEEA. The V end was cut by 5 bases, the J end by 4 bases, with 14 bases between.